Reported below is one T cell receptor beta chain. The antigen remains undetermined. This sample was taken from a study of cytomegalovirus exposure and HLA in healthy donors. Study results and caveats: Later on, a genetic analysis was performed. It linked a missense variant in DCLRE1C with V- and J-gene trimming of TCR beta.

The CDR3 length is 13 residues. The V end lost 1 base, the J end lost 2 bases, and 7 bases lay between the germline ends. Per germline, CDR1 SGHRS and CDR2 YFSETQ. PCR was performed using 60 Vbeta and 13 Jbeta primers. TCRdb keeps only in-frame clones here, not all; method: immunoSEQ multiplex PCR. The sample has over 200,000 clones, around nine tenths seen once. The chain uses TRBV5-1 and TRBJ2-7; TRBD1 might be the D (6 bases). The sample consisted of PBMCs. The receptor's source is a woman between 18 and 30 years old in good health and CMV-seronegative. The CDR3 sequence: CASSLPGAYEQYF. In DNA, the CDR3 is TGCGCCAGCAGCTTGCCAGGGGCCTACGAGCAGTACTTC.